A single sample gave rise to the 11 T cell receptor beta chains below, sequenced in a study of radiation and T cells in renal cell carcinoma. Repertoires were generated with immunoSEQ multiplex PCR, while TCRdb's copy carries only in-frame clones and drops some. The sample has fewer than 200,000 clones, about 87% seen once. Stated time point: blood 4 weeks post-SBRT, at nephrectomy. The treatment denotes: 15 Gy SBRT to primary tumor, nephrectomy 4 weeks later. This specimen consisted of blood, obtained from a patient whose treatment included radiotherapy and nephrectomy. The receptor source for this set is a woman between 45 and 65 years old with renal cell carcinoma.

The chain joins TRBV6-1 to TRBJ1-3; no definite D call. The CDR3 contains 15 residues. V lost 8 bases to trimming and J lost 1 base, with 15 bases between them. Germline CDR1 is MNHNS and CDR2 is SASEGT. The CDR3 here is CASEPRVGSGNTIYF. CDR3 sequence (DNA): TGTGCCAGCGAACCCAGAGTAGGATCTGGAAACACCATATATTTT.

The chain employs TRBV2 and TRBJ2-5, with TRBD2 identical over 14 bases. CDR1 and CDR2 from the germline V gene are SNHLY and FYNNEI. V shed 8 bases and J 1 base; nucleotides not matched to a gene: 3. The CDR3 runs 15 residues. CDR3 region: CASRTSGGLQETQYF. CDR3 sequence (DNA): TGTGCCAGCCGGACTAGCGGGGGGCTCCAAGAGACCCAGTACTTC.

The V and J genes are TRBV7-9 and TRBJ1-1, with TRBD1 as a possible D gene (5 bases). CDR1 SEHNR and CDR2 FQNEAQ come from the germline V gene (reference sequence). The germline V and J ends were trimmed by 3 bases and 0 bases, with 14 bases remaining between them. CDR3 length equals 16 residues. Written as DNA, the CDR3 is TGTGCCAGCAGCTTCGGTTTAGGGGTTTTGAACACTGAAGCTTTCTTT. Encoded protein: CASSFGLGVLNTEAFF.

The CDR3 DNA follows: TGTGCCAGCAGACAATTGGGGGGTCTTGCAAACACTGAAGCTTTCTTT. This translates into CASRQLGGLANTEAFF. V is TRBV27 and J is TRBJ1-1; possibly TRBD1 for D (5 bases). The ends were cut back, 6 bases at V and 2 bases at J, with 19 bases in the middle. Germline CDR1 is MNHEY and CDR2 is SMNVEV (reference sequence). The CDR3 length is 16 residues.

The chain recombines TRBV10-1 with TRBJ2-3, with TRBD2 identical over 9 bases. There are 15 residues in the CDR3. The V segment lost 4 bases and the J segment 6 bases; nucleotides outside the gene matches: 8. The germline gives CDR1 WNHNN, CDR2 SYGVQD (reference sequence). The CDR3 DNA reads TGCGCCAGCAGTGTAGCGGGGGACGCTCGCGATACGCAGTATTTT. Translating gives CASSVAGDARDTQYF.

The chain combines TRBV10-3 with TRBJ2-3; 9 nucleotides align to TRBD2. J lost 1 base, V lost 10 bases, and 6 bases had no gene match. Germline V gene data show CDR1 as ENHRY and CDR2 as SYGVKD. The CDR3 is made up of 14 amino acids. Here the CDR3 reads CATERGAGTDTQYF. The CDR3 DNA is TGTGCCACGGAGCGGGGGGCGGGCACAGATACGCAGTATTTT.

The V gene is TRBV5-1, the J gene TRBJ1-3, with 10 bases aligning to TRBD1. The V and J ends lost 4 bases and 7 bases, in that order; junction bases with no gene match: 5. The CDR3 extends over 14 amino acids. The germline gives CDR1 SGHRS, CDR2 YFSETQ. The DNA for the CDR3 is TGCGCCAGCAGCCCCGGGACAGGGGTGAACACCATATATTTT. This gives the protein CASSPGTGVNTIYF.

The J gene is TRBJ1-3, the V gene TRBV6-5; weak D call: TRBD1 (5 bases). Trimming removed 5 bases from V and 8 bases from J, with 16 bases in between. The CDR3 runs to 14 residues. Germline V gives CDR1 MNHEY, CDR2 SVGAGI. CDR3 residues: CASSERQYIDTIYF. The CDR3 DNA reads as TGTGCCAGCAGTGAACGACAGTACATCGACACCATATATTTT.

This clone was seen just once. The J gene is TRBJ2-2, the V gene TRBV6-1, with TRBD1 identical over 7 bases. The CDR3 length is 14 residues. Losses at the gene ends were 8 bases for V and 5 bases for J; bases not matched to a gene: 8. The germline V gene encodes CDR1 MNHNS and CDR2 SASEGT. CDR3 residues: CASERQGWTGELFF. Here the CDR3 DNA reads TGTGCCAGCGAGAGACAGGGCTGGACCGGGGAGCTGTTTTTT.

The chain couples TRBV19 to TRBJ1-1; D uncertain. Germline lookup yields CDR1 LNHDA and CDR2 SQIVND (reference sequence). Deletions cut 0 bases from V and 4 bases from J, with 12 bases between. The length of the CDR3 is 15 residues. This chain's CDR3 is CASSIDGDSRTEAFF. CDR3 DNA: TGTGCCAGTAGTATAGATGGAGACTCCCGCACTGAAGCTTTCTTT.

The chain joins TRBV5-5 to TRBJ1-5; 7 nucleotides agree with TRBD1. The CDR3 runs 15 residues. J lost 2 bases, V lost 3 bases, and 5 bases had no gene match. CDR1 and CDR2 (germline): SGHKS, YYEKEE (reference sequence). The CDR3 sequence: CASSSTGIGNQPQHF. In nucleotides, the CDR3 is TGTGCCAGCAGCTCGACAGGGATTGGCAATCAGCCCCAGCATTTT.